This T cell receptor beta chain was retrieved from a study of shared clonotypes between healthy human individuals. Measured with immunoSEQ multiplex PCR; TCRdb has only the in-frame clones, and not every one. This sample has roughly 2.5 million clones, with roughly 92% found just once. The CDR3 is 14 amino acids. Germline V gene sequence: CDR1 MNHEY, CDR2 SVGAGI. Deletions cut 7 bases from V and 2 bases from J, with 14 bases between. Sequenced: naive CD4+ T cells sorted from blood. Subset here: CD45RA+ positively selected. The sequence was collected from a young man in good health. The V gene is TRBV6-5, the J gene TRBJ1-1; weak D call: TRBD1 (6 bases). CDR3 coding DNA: TGTGCCAGCACAACGGCAGGGGCCAACACTGAAGCTTTCTTT. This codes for CASTTAGANTEAFF.